This TCR beta chain was retrieved from a study of identical twins. Study findings and constraints: Twins' excess sharing was less marked for out-of-frame beta sequences. Fewer insertions marked abundant cord blood beta clonotypes; young adult naive trended weakly, memory not at all.

This clonotype appeared many times. Its antigen is still unknown. Each cDNA held unique molecular identifiers, and template switching gave it a universal primer site. A single record per CDR3 protein comes from TCRdb applying MiXCR to the 5' RACE reads. The repertoire holds approximately 220,000 distinct CDR3 sequences, with more than 6.5% as singletons. Trimming cost V 4 bases and J 0 bases; bases outside gene matches: 8. This CDR3 is built from 16 residues. The germline V gene encodes CDR1 SGHRS and CDR2 YFSETQ. The same data also contributed to another study, on yellow fever vaccine responses in identical twins.

The receptor was derived from a woman younger than 30 in good health. The rearrangement links TRBV5-1 to TRBJ2-3; 7 bases are a match to TRBD1. Sequenced sample: memory (CD45RO+) T cells sorted from blood. Here the CDR3 reads CASSGNRGGSTDTQYF. CDR3 sequence (DNA): TGCGCCAGCAGCGGCAACAGGGGCGGGAGCACAGATACGCAGTATTTT.